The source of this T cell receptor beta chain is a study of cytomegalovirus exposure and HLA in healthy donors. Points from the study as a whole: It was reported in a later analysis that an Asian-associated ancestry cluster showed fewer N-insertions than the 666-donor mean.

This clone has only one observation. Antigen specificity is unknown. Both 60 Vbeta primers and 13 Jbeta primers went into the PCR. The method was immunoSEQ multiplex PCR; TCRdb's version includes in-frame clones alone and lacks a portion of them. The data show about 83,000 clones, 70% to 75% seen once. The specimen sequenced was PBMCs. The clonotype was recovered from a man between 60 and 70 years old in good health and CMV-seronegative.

The CDR3 region has the DNA TGTGCCAGCAGCCCCGGGGACATAACGCAGTATTTT. Translation: CASSPGDITQYF. The chain carries TRBV6-6 and TRBJ2-3; D is possibly TRBD1 (6 bases). CDR3 length equals 12 residues. With 6 bases removed from V and 9 bases from J, the gap between germline ends came to 13 bases. Germline loops: CDR1 MNHNY, CDR2 SVGAGI (reference sequence).